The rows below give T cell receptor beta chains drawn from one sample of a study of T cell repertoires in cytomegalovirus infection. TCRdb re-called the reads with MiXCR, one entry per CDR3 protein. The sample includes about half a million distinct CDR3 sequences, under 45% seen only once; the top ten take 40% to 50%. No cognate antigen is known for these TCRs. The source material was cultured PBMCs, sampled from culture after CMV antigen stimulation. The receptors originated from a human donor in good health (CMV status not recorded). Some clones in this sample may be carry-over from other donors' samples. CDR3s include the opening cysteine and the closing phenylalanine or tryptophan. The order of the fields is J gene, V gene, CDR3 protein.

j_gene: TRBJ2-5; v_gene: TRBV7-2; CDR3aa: CASSLAPGQGQETQYF
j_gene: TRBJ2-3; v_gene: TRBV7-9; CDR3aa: CASSLARARDWYF
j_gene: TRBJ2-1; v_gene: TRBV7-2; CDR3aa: CASSFVGQGNEQFF
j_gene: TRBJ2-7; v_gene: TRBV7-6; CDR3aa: CALPRGGMQYF
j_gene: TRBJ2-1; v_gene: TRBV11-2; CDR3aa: CASSLGSLGEQFF
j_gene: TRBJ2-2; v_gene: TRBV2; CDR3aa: CASSERRKYTGELFF
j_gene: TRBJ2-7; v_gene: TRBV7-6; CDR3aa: CASSETGPTLDEQYF
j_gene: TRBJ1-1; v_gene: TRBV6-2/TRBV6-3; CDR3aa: CASSYHPGTGVFFNTEAFF
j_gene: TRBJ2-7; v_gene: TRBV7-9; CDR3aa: CASGIITAGASTEQYF
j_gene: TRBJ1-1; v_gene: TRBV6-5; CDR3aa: CASTHQGYKGTEAFF
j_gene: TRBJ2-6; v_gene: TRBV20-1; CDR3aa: CSAVRDRGLSGANVLTF
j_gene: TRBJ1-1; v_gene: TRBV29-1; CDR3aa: CSVQGTANTEAFF
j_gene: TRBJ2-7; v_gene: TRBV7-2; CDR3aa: CASSPGRPSYEQYF
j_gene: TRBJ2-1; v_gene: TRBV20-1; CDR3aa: CSATNPGSPYNEQFF
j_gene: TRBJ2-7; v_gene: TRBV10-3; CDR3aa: CAISESSGEPYEQYF
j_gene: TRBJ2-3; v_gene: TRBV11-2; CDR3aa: CASSKVPGHGAADTQYF
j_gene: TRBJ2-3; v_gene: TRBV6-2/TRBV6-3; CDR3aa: CASRPGLAGAHTDTQYF
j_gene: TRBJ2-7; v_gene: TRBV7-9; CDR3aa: CASSLVGTEQYF
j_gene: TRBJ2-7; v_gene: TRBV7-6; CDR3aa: CASSLPSRDRDYEQYF
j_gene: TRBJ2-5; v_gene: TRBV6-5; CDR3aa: CASASGGGTQETQYF
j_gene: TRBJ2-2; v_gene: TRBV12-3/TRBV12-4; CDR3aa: CASSFRGDTGELFF
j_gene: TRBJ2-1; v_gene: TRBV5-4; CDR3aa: CASSPPGRGVTMVQFF
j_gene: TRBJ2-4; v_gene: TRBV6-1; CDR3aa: CTSSEAVWTPLGKNIQYF
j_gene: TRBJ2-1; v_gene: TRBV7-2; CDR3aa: CASSLTVGGGHEQFF
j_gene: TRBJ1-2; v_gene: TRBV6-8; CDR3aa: CASTRRGDGYTF
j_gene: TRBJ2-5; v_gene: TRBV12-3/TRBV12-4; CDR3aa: CASSLGGVSETQYF
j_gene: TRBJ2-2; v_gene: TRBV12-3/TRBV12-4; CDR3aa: CASIRDSGGYTGELFF
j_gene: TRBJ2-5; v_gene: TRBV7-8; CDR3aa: CASSLGTKETQYF
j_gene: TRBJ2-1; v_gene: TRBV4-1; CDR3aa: CASSQGRRLQFF
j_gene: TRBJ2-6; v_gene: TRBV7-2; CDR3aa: CASSLGPSAGANVLTF
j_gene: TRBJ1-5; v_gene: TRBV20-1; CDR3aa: CSALPGQGYSNQPQHF
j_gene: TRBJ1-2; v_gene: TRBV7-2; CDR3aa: CASSSSGNYGYTF
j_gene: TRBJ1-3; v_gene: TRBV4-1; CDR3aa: CASSQPGGRDTIYF
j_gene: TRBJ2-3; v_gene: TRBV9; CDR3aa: CASSVALGLAGVTDTQYF
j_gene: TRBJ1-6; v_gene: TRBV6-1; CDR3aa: CASSFDRSNSPLHF
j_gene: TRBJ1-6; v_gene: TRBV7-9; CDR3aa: CASSLGRNSPLHF
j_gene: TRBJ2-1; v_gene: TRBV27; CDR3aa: CASSLTGVREQFF
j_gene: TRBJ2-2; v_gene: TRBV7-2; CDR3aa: CASIPRGGENTGELFF
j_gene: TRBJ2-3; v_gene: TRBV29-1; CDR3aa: CSVEDQAGALTDTQYF
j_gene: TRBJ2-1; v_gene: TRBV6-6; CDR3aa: CASRASGGAAKNEQFF
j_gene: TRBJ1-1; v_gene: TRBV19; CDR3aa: CASSYLGEMNTEAFF
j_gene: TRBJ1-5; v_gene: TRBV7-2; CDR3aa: CASSLFRGALSNQPQHF
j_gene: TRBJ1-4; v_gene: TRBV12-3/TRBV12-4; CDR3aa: CASSPPGPTNEKLFF
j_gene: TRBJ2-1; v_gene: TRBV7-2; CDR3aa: CASSPSPGTYNEQFF
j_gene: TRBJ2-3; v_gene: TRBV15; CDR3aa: CATSREGTSIPTDTQYF
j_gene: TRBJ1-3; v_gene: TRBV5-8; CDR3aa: CASSFWSGGNTIYF
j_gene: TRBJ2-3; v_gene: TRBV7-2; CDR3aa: CASSQRSRQGGTDTQYF
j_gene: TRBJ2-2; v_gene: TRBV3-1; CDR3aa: CASSPTGTGELFF
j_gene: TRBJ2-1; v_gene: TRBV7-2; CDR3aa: CASSLAPRSNNEQFF
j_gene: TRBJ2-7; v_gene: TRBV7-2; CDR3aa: CASSLATARGSYEQYF